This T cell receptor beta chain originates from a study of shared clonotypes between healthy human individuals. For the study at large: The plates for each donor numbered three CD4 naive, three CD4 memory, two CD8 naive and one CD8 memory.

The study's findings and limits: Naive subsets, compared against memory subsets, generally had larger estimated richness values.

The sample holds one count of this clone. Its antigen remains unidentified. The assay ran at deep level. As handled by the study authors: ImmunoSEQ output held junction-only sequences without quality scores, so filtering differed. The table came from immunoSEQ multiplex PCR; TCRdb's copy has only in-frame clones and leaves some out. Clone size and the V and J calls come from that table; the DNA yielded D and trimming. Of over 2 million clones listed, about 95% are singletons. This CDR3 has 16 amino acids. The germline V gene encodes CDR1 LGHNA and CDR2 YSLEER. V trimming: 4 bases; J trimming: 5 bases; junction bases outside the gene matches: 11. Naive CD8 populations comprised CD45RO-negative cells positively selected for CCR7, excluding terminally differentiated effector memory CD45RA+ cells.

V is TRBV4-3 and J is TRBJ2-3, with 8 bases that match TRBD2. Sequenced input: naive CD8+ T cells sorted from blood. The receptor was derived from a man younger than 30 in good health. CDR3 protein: CASSPTGGALGDTQYF. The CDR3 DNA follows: TGCGCCAGCAGCCCGACGGGGGGGGCCCTCGGAGATACGCAGTATTTT.